A single sample gave rise to the 6 T cell receptor beta chains below, sequenced in a study of CD8 T cells in ankylosing spondylitis. TCRdb recomputed calls from the 5' RACE reads with MiXCR, one row per CDR3 protein. This table has 470,000 or so distinct CDR3 sequences, around 26% appearing once. No antigen has been assigned to these receptors. Findings and caveats of the study: One TCR beta motif, made up of eight or nine highly homologous variants, appeared characteristic of ankylosing spondylitis blood.

Material for sequencing was blood, either unsorted or a sorted T cell fraction (not recorded which). These TCRs come from a male donor with ankylosing spondylitis.

J is TRBJ2-1 and V is TRBV15; 13 bases align to TRBD2. This CDR3 has 20 amino acids. Germline V CDR1 and CDR2: LNHNV, YYDKDF (reference sequence). Unmatched junction bases numbered 9, after V lost 0 bases and J lost 1 base. CDR3 coding DNA: TGTGCCACCAGCAGAGACCGACTAGCGGGAGGCCGAGCTTCCTACAATGAGCAGTTCTTC. It codes for CATSRDRLAGGRASYNEQFF.

This clonotype occurred a few times. The rearrangement links TRBV6-4 to TRBJ2-1; TRBD2 is a possible D gene (6 bases). Per the germline V gene, CDR1 is MRHNA and CDR2 is SNTAGT. The V and J ends lost 6 bases and 5 bases respectively, with 17 bases between them. The CDR3 loop spans 15 amino acids. DNA of the CDR3: TGTGCCAGCAGCCTAGAAGGGACTCGACACAATGAGCAGTTCTTC. Protein: CASSLEGTRHNEQFF.

CDR3 in amino acids: CASSLYGRSYEQYV. For the CDR3, the DNA is TGTGCCAGCAGCTTGTACGGGCGTTCCTACGAGCAGTACGTC. V usage is TRBV5-6 and J usage is TRBJ2-7; D is ambiguous. The length of the CDR3 is 14 residues. The germline gives CDR1 SGHDT, CDR2 YYEEEE. Trimming pared 1 base from V and 1 base from J, leaving 9 bases between.

The chain joins TRBV2 to TRBJ2-1; perhaps TRBD1 as D (6 bases). CDR3 length: 14 amino acids. The germline V gene encodes CDR1 SNHLY and CDR2 FYNNEI. V gave up 5 bases and J gave up 6 bases, with 14 bases separating them. CDR3 loop: CASSIWQGINEQFF. DNA for the CDR3: TGTGCCAGCAGTATATGGCAGGGGATCAATGAGCAGTTCTTC.

This clonotype occurred a few times. The chain couples TRBV5-6 to TRBJ1-2, with a tentative D call TRBD1 (5 bases). Germline CDR1 SGHDT, CDR2 YYEEEE. V lost 2 bases and J lost 6, with 11 bases in between. The length of the CDR3 is 13 residues. The CDR3, as DNA: TGTGCCAGCAGCTTTACGGGGGTGGATGGCTACACCTTC. This gives the protein CASSFTGVDGYTF.

This clonotype came up a few times. This sequence joins TRBV20-1 and TRBJ2-1; 11 bases align to TRBD2. The CDR3 is 14 amino acids. CDR1 is DFQATT, CDR2 SNEGSKA, per germline (reference sequence). V trimming: 6 bases; J trimming: 7 bases; junction bases outside the gene matches: 8. The CDR3 here is CSAARLAGKNEQFF. DNA for the CDR3: TGCAGTGCCGCCCGACTAGCGGGAAAAAATGAGCAGTTCTTC.